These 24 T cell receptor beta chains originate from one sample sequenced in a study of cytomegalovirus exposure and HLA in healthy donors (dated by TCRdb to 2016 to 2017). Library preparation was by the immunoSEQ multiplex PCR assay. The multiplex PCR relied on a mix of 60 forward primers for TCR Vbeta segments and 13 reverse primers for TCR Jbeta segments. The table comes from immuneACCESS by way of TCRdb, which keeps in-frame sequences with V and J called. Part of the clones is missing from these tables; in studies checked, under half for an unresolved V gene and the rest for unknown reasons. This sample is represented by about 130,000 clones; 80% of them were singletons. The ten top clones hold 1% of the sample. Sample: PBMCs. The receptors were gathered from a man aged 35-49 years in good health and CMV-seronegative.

The CDR3 region has the DNA TGTGCCAGCAGCTTAGGTAGCGGGACTTATTACAATGAGCAGTTCTTC. This sequence encodes CASSLGSGTYYNEQFF. This chain links TRBV7-8 with TRBJ2-1; 8 nucleotides match TRBD2. V gave up 1 base and J gave up 4 bases; unmatched junction bases: 6. The CDR3 length is 16 residues. The germline CDR1 and CDR2 sequences are SGHVS and FQNEAQ.

The CDR3 coding sequence is TGCGCCAGCAGCTTGGGTGGCGCAGGGGGCGCAGCTAATGAAAAACTGTTTTTT. Amino acids: CASSLGGAGGAANEKLFF. The genes are TRBV5-1 and TRBJ1-4, with 8 bases lining up with TRBD1. V trimming: 0 bases; J trimming: 3 bases; junction bases outside the gene matches: 10. CDR1 is SGHRS and CDR2 is YFSETQ in the germline V gene. The CDR3 is made up of 18 amino acids.

CDR3 in DNA: TGTGCCAGCAGTTCAGGGGGCACTAATGAAAAACTGTTTTTT. The encoded protein is CASSSGGTNEKLFF. The V call is TRBV6-6, the J call TRBJ1-4, with TRBD1 matching 8 bases. Unmatched junction bases numbered 0, after V lost 4 bases and J lost 2 bases. CDR1 is MNHNY and CDR2 is SVGAGI in the germline V gene (reference sequence). The CDR3 has 14 amino acids.

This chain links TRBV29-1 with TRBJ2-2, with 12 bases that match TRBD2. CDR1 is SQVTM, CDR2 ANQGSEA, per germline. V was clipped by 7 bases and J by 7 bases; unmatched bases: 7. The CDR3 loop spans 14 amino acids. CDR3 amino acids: CSGASGRGSGELFF. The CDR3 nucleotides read TGCAGCGGTGCTAGCGGGAGGGGGAGCGGGGAGCTGTTTTTT.

In DNA form, the CDR3 reads TGTGCCTGGAGCCCCGGGACAGGCCCTGGAAACACCATATATTTT. Amino acid sequence: CAWSPGTGPGNTIYF. The chain is built from TRBV30 and TRBJ1-3, with 8 nucleotides matching TRBD1. Trimming removed 3 bases from V and 2 bases from J; junction bases left unmatched: 6. The germline gives CDR1 GTSNPN, CDR2 SVGIG (reference sequence). The CDR3 sequence is 15 residues long.

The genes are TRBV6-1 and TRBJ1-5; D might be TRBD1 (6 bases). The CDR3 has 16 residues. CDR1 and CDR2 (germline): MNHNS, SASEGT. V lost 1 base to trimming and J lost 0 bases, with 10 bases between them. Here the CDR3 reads CASSEVGQYSNQPQHF. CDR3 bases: TGTGCCAGCAGTGAAGTCGGACAGTATAGCAATCAGCCCCAGCATTTT.

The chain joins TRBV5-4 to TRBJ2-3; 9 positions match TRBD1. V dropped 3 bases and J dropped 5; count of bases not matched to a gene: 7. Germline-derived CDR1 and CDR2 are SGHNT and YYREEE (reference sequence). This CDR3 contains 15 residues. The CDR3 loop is CASSSTGGALDTQYF. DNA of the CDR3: TGTGCCAGCAGCTCCACAGGGGGCGCCTTAGATACGCAGTATTTT.

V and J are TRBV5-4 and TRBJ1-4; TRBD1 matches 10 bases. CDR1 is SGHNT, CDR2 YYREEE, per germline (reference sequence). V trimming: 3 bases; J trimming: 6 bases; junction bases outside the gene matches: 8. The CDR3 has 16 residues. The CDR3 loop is CASSSNPGTGDEKLFF. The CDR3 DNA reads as TGTGCCAGCAGCTCCAACCCCGGGACAGGGGATGAAAAACTGTTTTTT.

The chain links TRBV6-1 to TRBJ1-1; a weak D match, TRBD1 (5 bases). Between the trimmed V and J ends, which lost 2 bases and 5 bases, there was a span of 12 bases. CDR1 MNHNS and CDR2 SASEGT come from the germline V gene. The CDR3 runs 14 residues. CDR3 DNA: TGTGCCAGCAGTGAACGGACATATCAAACTGAAGCTTTCTTT. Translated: CASSERTYQTEAFF.

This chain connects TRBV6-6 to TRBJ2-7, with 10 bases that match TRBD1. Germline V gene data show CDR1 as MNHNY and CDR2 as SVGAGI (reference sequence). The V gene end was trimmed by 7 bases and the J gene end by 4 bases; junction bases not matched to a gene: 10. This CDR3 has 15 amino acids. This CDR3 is CASKTGGSPPYEQYF. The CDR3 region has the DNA TGTGCCAGCAAGACAGGGGGCTCACCCCCTTACGAGCAGTACTTC.

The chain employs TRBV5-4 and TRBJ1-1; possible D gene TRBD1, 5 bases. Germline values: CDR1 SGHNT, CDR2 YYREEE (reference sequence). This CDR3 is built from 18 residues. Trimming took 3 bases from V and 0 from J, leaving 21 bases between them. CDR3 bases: TGTGCCAGCAGCTCAAACCTGGGGGGGTGGGCCATGAACACTGAAGCTTTCTTT. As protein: CASSSNLGGWAMNTEAFF.

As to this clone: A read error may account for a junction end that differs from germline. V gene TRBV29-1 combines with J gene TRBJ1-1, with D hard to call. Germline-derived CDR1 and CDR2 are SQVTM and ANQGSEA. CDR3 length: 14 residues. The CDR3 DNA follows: TGCAGCGTTAAAGAAGGATCGGGGAACACTGAAGCTTTCTTT. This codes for CSVKEGSGNTEAFF.

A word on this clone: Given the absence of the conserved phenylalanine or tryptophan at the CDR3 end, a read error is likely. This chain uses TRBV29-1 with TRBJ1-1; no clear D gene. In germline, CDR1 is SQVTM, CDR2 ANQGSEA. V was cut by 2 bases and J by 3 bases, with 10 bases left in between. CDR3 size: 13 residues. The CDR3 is CSVESGSDTEAFV. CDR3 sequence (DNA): TGCAGCGTTGAATCCGGTTCGGACACTGAAGCTTTCGTT.

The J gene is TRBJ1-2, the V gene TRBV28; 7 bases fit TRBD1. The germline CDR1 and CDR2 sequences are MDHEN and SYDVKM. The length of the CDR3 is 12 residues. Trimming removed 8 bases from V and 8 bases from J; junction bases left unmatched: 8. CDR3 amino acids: CASSGQAEGYTF. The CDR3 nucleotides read TGTGCCAGCTCAGGACAGGCGGAGGGCTACACCTTC.

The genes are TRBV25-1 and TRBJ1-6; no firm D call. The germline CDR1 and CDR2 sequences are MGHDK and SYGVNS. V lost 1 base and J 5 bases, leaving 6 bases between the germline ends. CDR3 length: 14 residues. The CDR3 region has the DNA TGTGCCAGCAGTGAATCCCACAATAATTCACCCCTCCACTTT. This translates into CASSESHNNSPLHF.

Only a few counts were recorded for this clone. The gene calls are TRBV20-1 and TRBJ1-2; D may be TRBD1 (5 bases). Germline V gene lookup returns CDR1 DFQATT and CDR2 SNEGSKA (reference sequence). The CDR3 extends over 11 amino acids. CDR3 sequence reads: CRPRDNYGYTF. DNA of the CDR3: TGCAGGCCCAGGGATAACTATGGCTACACCTTC.

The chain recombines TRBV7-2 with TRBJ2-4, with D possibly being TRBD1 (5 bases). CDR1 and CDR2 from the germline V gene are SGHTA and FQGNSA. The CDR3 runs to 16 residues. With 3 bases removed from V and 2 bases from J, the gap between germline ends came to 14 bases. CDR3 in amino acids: CASSLGLGLSKNIQYF. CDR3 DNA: TGTGCCAGCAGCTTGGGGCTCGGTTTATCCAAAAACATTCAGTACTTC. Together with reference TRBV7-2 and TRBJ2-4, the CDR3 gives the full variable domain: GAGVSQSPSNKVTEKGKDVELRCDPISGHTALYWYRQSLGQGLEFLIYFQGNSAPDKSGLPSDRFSAERTGGSVSTLTIQRTQQEDSAVYLCASSLGLGLSKNIQYFGAGTRLSVL.

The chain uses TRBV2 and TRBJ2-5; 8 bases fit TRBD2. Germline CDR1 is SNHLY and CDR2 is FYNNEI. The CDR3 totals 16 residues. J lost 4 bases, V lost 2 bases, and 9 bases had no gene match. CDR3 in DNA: TGTGCCAGCAGTGAATTTGGCGGGGGGACGGGAGAGACCCAGTACTTC. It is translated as CASSEFGGGTGETQYF. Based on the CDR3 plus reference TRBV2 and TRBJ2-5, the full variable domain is EPEVTQTPSHQVTQMGQEVILRCVPISNHLYFYWYRQILGQKVEFLVSFYNNEISEKSEIFDDQFSVERPDGSNFTLKIRSTKLEDSAMYFCASSEFGGGTGETQYFGPGTRLLVL.

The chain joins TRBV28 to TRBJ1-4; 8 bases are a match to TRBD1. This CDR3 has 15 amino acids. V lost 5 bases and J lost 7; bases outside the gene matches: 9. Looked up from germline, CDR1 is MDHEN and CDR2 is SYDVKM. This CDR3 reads CASSGRTGSGEKLFF. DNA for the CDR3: TGTGCCAGCAGTGGACGGACAGGGAGCGGTGAAAAACTGTTTTTT.

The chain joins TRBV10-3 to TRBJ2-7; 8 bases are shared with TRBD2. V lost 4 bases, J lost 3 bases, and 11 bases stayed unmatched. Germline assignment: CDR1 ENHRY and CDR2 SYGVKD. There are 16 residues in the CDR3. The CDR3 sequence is CAISAAGASLNYEQYF. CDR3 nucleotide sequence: TGTGCCATCAGTGCAGCGGGGGCTAGCCTTAACTACGAGCAGTACTTC.

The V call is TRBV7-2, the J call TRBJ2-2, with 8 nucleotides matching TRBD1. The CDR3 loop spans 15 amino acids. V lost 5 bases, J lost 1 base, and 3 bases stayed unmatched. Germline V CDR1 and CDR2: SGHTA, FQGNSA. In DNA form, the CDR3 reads TGTGCCAGCAGCGCGGACAGGGTGAACACCGGGGAGCTGTTTTTT. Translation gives CASSADRVNTGELFF.

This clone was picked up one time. The CDR3 DNA reads TGTGCCCACGGGACTAGCGGAAGCACAGATACGCAGTATTTT. Translation: CAHGTSGSTDTQYF. This chain connects TRBV28 to TRBJ2-3; 11 bases line up with TRBD2. CDR1 is MDHEN, CDR2 SYDVKM, per germline. J lost 0 bases, V lost 11 bases, and 4 bases had no gene match. CDR3 length equals 14 residues.

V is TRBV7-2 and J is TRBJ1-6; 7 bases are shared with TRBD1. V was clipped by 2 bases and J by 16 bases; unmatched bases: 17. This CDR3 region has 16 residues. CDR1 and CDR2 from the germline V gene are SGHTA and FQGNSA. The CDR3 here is CASSLRMIDRAGTLHF. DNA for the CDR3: TGTGCCAGCAGCTTAAGGATGATCGACAGGGCCGGGACGCTCCACTTT.

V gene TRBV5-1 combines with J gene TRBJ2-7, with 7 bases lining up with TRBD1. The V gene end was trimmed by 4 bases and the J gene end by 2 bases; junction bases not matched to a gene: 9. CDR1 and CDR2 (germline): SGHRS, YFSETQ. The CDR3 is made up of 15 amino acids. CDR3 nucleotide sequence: TGCGCCAGCAGCCTTGACGGACAGGTACCCTACGAGCAGTACTTC. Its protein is CASSLDGQVPYEQYF.